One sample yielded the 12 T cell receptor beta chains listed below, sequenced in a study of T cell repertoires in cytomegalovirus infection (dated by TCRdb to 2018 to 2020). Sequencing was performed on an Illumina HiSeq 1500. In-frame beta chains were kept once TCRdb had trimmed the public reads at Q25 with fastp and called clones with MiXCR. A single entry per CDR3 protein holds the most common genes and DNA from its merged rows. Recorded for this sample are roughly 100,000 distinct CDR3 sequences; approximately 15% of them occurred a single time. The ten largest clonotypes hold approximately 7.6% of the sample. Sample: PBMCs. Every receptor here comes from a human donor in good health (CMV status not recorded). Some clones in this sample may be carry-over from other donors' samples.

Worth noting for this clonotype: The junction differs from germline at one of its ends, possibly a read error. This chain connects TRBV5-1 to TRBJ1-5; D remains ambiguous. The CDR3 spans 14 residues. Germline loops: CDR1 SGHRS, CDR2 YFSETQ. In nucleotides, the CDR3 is TGCGCCAGCAGCTTGGGAGCGGAAGGGCAGCCCCGGCATTTT. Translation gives CASSLGAEGQPRHF.

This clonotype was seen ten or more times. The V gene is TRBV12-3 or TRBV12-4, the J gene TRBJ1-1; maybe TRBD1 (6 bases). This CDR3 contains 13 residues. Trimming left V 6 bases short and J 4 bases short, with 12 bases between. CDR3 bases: TGTGCCAGCAGCCCGGACAGATTCACTGAAGCTTTCTTT. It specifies CASSPDRFTEAFF.

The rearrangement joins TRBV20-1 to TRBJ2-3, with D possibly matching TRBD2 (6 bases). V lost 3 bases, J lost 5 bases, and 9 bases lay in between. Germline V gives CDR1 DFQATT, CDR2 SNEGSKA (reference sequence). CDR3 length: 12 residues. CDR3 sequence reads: CSARRGLDTQYF. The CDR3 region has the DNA TGCAGTGCTAGGCGGGGTCTAGATACGCAGTATTTT.

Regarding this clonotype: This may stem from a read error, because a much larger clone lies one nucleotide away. The CDR3: CASSPIRDRQETQYF. The CDR3 DNA sequence: TGTGCCAGCAGCCCTATCCGGGACAGACAAGAGACCCAGTACTTC. The V call is TRBV7-1, the J call TRBJ2-5; 7 bases map to TRBD1. TRBV7-1 is an ORF; its function is uncertain. V shed 5 bases, J shed 2 bases, and the junction held 8 bases outside the gene matches. This CDR3 spans 15 amino acids.

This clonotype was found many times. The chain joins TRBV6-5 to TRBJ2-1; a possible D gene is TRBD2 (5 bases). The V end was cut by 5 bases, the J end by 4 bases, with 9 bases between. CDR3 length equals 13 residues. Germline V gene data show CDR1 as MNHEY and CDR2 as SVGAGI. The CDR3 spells CASSIGLYNEQFF. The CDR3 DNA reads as TGTGCCAGCAGTATAGGACTTTACAATGAGCAGTTCTTC.

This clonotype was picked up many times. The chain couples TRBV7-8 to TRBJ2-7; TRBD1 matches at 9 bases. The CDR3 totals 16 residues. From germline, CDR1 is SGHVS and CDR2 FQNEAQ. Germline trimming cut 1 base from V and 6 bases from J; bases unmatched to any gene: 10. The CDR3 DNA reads TGTGCCAGCAGCTTAGAAGCCGGGACAGGGATCGCCGAGCAGTACTTC. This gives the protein CASSLEAGTGIAEQYF.

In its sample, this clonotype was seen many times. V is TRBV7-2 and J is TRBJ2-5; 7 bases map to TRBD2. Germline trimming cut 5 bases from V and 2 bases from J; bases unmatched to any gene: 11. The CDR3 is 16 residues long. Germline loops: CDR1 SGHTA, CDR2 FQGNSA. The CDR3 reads CASSLSLGGGQETQYF. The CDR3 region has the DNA TGTGCCAGCAGCCTCTCACTGGGGGGGGGACAAGAGACCCAGTACTTC.

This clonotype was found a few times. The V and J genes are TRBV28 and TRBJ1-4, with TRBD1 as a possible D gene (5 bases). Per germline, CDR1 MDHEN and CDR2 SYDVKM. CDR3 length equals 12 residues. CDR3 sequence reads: CVVGHTAEKLFF. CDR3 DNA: TGTGTGGTAGGACACACGGCGGAAAAACTGTTTTTT. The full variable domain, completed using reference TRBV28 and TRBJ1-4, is DVKVTQSSRYLVKRTGEKVFLECVQDMDHENMFWYRQDPGLGLRLIYFSYDVKMKEKGDIPEGYSVSREKKERFSLILESASTNQTSMYLCVVGHTAEKLFFGSGTQLSVL.

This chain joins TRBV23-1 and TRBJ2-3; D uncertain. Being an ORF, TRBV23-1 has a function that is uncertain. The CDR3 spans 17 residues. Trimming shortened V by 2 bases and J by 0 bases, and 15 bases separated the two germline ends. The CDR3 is CASSQVNNRTSTDTQYF. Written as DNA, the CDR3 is TGCGCCAGCAGTCAAGTGAACAACAGAACTAGCACAGATACGCAGTATTTT.

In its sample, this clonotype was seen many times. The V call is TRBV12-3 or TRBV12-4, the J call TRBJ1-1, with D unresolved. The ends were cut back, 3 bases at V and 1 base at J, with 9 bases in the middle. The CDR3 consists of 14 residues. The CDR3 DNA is TGTGCCAGCAGTTTTGGGCGGACGAACACTGAAGCTTTCTTT. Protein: CASSFGRTNTEAFF.

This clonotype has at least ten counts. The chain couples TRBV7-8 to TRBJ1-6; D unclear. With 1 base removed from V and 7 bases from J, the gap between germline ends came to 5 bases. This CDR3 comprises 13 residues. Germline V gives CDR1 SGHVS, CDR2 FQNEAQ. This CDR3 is CASSLVLNSPLHF. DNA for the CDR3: TGTGCCAGCAGCTTAGTTTTGAATTCACCCCTCCACTTT. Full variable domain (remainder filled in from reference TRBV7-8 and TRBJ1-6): GAGVSQSPRYKVAKRGQDVALRCDPISGHVSLFWYQQALGQGPEFLTYFQNEAQLDKSGLPSDRFFAERPEGSVSTLKIQRTQQEDSAVYLCASSLVLNSPLHFGNGTRLTVT.

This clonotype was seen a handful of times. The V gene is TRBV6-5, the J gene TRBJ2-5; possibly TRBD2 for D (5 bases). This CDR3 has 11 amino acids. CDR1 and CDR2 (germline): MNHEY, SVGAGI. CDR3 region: CASVNRETQYF. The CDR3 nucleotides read TGTGCTAGCGTGAATAGAGAGACCCAGTACTTC.